Below, 16 T cell receptor beta chains from the same sample are listed, as sequenced in a study of beta chain features in type 1 diabetes. Every isolated RNA sample was fully reverse transcribed, so sequencing captured expressed TCRB transcripts. The method was immunoSEQ multiplex PCR; TCRdb's version includes in-frame clones alone and lacks a portion of them. This sample has around 190,000 clones, with around 13% found just once. The sample comprised central memory CD4+ T cells from blood. All receptors come from a woman aged 18 to 35 in good health.

In its sample, this clone was seen many times. The J gene is TRBJ2-5, the V gene TRBV19, with 8 positions matching TRBD2. The germline V gene encodes CDR1 LNHDA and CDR2 SQIVND (reference sequence). Germline trimming cut 1 base from V and 2 bases from J; bases unmatched to any gene: 0. The CDR3 has 14 residues. CDR3 nucleotides: TGTGCCAGTAGTATAGCGGGGGGGCAAGAGACCCAGTACTTC. Protein: CASSIAGGQETQYF.

This chain connects TRBV29-1 to TRBJ2-7; possible D gene TRBD2, 6 bases. The CDR3 sequence is 13 residues long. The V gene's germline CDR1 is SQVTM and CDR2 ANQGSEA. Trimming cost V 5 bases and J 3 bases, with 14 bases left between them. The CDR3 DNA reads as TGCAGCGTTCGTGACGGGGGAGACTACGAGCAGTACTTC. Protein sequence: CSVRDGGDYEQYF.

V gene TRBV4-2 combines with J gene TRBJ1-1, with 7 nucleotides matching TRBD1. Germline V CDR1 and CDR2: LGHNA, YNFKEQ. This CDR3 region has 14 residues. V lost 3 bases, J lost 1 base, and 2 bases stayed unmatched. The DNA of the CDR3 is TGTGCCAGCAGCCAGGGACAGTCGAACACTGAAGCTTTCTTT. It encodes CASSQGQSNTEAFF.

This clone was counted between two and nine times. The chain combines TRBV14 with TRBJ2-7, with D perhaps matching TRBD1 (6 bases). V was pared by 2 bases and J by 2 bases, with 13 bases between. The CDR3 runs 15 residues. Germline CDR1 is SGHDN and CDR2 is FVKESK. The CDR3 spells CASSQNAGDTYEQYF. The CDR3 DNA sequence: TGTGCCAGCAGCCAAAATGCAGGGGACACCTACGAGCAGTACTTC.

This clone was seen more than once but under ten times. The gene calls are TRBV5-5 and TRBJ2-1, with D perhaps matching TRBD2 (5 bases). V was cut by 0 bases and J by 7 bases, with 20 bases left in between. In germline, CDR1 is SGHKS, CDR2 YYEKEE (reference sequence). There are 17 residues in the CDR3. The CDR3 reads CASSLAASLGPANEQFF. The CDR3 DNA reads as TGTGCCAGCAGCTTGGCGGCTAGCTTAGGTCCTGCGAATGAGCAGTTCTTC.

This clone was counted only a few times. The chain combines TRBV27 with TRBJ2-7, with a weak D call TRBD2 (5 bases). CDR1 is MNHEY and CDR2 is SMNVEV in the germline V gene (reference sequence). The ends were cut back, 2 bases at V and 0 bases at J, with 11 bases in the middle. This CDR3 is built from 15 residues. The DNA for the CDR3 is TGTGCCAGCAGTTTAAAAGCGGCGAGCTCCTACGAGCAGTACTTC. Residues: CASSLKAASSYEQYF.

This clone has more than one count but fewer than ten. The V gene is TRBV14, the J gene TRBJ2-1; TRBD2 aligns across 8 bases. Germline CDR1 SGHDN, CDR2 FVKESK. The CDR3 extends over 16 amino acids. V trimming: 0 bases; J trimming: 4 bases; junction bases outside the gene matches: 5. CDR3 DNA sequence: TGTGCCAGCAGCCAAGACGTCGGGAGGGTATACAATGAGCAGTTCTTC. Amino acid sequence: CASSQDVGRVYNEQFF.

This rearrangement joins TRBV25-1 to TRBJ2-1, with D perhaps TRBD1 (6 bases). The germline V gene has CDR1 MGHDK and CDR2 SYGVNS. V lost 2 bases to trimming and J lost 5 bases, with 16 bases between them. This CDR3 is 16 amino acids long. Written as DNA, the CDR3 is TGTGCCAGCAGTGAAGAGGGGAAACAGGGAAACAATGAGCAGTTCTTC. This sequence encodes CASSEEGKQGNNEQFF.

The chain combines TRBV28 with TRBJ1-5; 8 bases match TRBD1. The CDR3 has 15 residues. Germline V CDR1 and CDR2: MDHEN, SYDVKM. J lost 6 bases, V lost 6 bases, and 10 bases had no gene match. The CDR3 DNA follows: TGTGCCAGCAGAAATCAGGGGGCGTTAGGTCAGCCCCAGCATTTT. This gives the protein CASRNQGALGQPQHF.

The chain carries TRBV15 and TRBJ2-7; 7 nucleotides align to TRBD1. CDR1 and CDR2 (germline): LNHNV, YYDKDF (reference sequence). The CDR3 length is 14 residues. V trimming: 5 bases; J trimming: 2 bases; junction bases outside the gene matches: 6. This chain's CDR3 is CATSVLTGAYEQYF. DNA of the CDR3: TGTGCCACCAGCGTCTTAACAGGGGCCTACGAGCAGTACTTC.

The DNA for the CDR3 is TGTGCCTGGAAAAGGGGTTCAACTAATGAAAAACTGTTTTTT. The encoded protein is CAWKRGSTNEKLFF. The V and J genes are TRBV30 and TRBJ1-4; possibly TRBD1 for D (5 bases). The V gene's germline CDR1 is GTSNPN and CDR2 SVGIG (reference sequence). V was trimmed by 4 bases and J by 0 bases, leaving 9 bases between them. The CDR3 spans 14 residues.

The table lists this clone with a few counts. This chain joins TRBV7-9 and TRBJ2-7; 12 nucleotides line up with TRBD1. The V and J ends lost 8 bases and 6 bases, in that order; junction bases with no gene match: 14. CDR1 and CDR2 (germline): SEHNR, FQNEAQ (reference sequence). The CDR3 totals 16 residues. The CDR3: CASADRAGTGGSEQYF. The CDR3 region has the DNA TGTGCCAGCGCCGATCGAGCCGGGACAGGGGGCTCCGAGCAGTACTTC.

Only a few counts were recorded for this clone. V usage is TRBV5-1 and J usage is TRBJ2-3; D not certain. The CDR3 runs 14 residues. Trimming shortened V by 1 base and J by 2 bases, and 8 bases separated the two germline ends. CDR1 and CDR2 (germline): SGHRS, YFSETQ. The CDR3 DNA follows: TGCGCCAGCAGCTTGAGCGATTCCACAGATACGCAGTATTTT. Translating gives CASSLSDSTDTQYF.

The rearrangement joins TRBV28 to TRBJ1-5; 9 positions match TRBD1. V lost 3 bases, J lost 4 bases, and 4 bases stayed unmatched. CDR3 length equals 15 residues. The V gene's germline CDR1 is MDHEN and CDR2 SYDVKM. The CDR3 DNA follows: TGTGCCAGCAGTTTCTCCGACAGGGGGAATCAGCCCCAGCATTTT. Encoded protein: CASSFSDRGNQPQHF.

The table lists this clone with a few counts. The gene calls are TRBV13 and TRBJ2-2; D possibly corresponds to TRBD1 (5 bases). Germline CDR1 is PRHDT and CDR2 is FYEKMQ (reference sequence). The CDR3 extends over 15 amino acids. Trimming took 6 bases from V and 0 from J, leaving 11 bases between them. CDR3 nucleotides: TGTGCCAGCAGGGTGGGGCAGGCGAACACCGGGGAGCTGTTTTTT. Residues: CASRVGQANTGELFF. The full variable domain, completed using reference TRBV13 and TRBJ2-2, is AAGVIQSPRHLIKEKRETATLKCYPIPRHDTVYWYQQGPGQDPQFLISFYEKMQSDKGSIPDRFSAQQFSDYHSELNMSSLELGDSALYFCASRVGQANTGELFFGEGSRLTVL.

With respect to this clone: This sample also contains other DNA sequences that code for the same CDR3. The chain joins TRBV30 to TRBJ2-7; D possibly corresponds to TRBD1 (5 bases). The germline gives CDR1 GTSNPN, CDR2 SVGIG (reference sequence). Trimming stripped 5 bases from V and 3 bases from J, with 8 bases between. The CDR3 sequence is 11 residues long. In DNA, the CDR3 is TGTGCCTGGCGGACATTCTACGAGCAGTACTTC. This encodes CAWRTFYEQYF.